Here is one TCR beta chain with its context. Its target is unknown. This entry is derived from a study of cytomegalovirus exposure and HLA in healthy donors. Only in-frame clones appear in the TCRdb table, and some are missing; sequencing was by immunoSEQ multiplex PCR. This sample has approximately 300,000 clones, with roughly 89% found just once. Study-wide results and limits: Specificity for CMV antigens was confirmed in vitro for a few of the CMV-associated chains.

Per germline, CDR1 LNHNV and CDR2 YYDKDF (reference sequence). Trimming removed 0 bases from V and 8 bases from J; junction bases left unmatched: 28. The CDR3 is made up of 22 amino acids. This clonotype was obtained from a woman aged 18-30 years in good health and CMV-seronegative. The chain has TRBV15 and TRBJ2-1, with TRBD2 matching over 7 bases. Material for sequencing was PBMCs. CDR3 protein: CATSRDLLGLVAAVGVGDEQFF. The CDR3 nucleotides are TGTGCCACCAGCAGAGATCTCTTAGGACTAGTTGCGGCTGTTGGAGTGGGAGATGAGCAGTTCTTC.